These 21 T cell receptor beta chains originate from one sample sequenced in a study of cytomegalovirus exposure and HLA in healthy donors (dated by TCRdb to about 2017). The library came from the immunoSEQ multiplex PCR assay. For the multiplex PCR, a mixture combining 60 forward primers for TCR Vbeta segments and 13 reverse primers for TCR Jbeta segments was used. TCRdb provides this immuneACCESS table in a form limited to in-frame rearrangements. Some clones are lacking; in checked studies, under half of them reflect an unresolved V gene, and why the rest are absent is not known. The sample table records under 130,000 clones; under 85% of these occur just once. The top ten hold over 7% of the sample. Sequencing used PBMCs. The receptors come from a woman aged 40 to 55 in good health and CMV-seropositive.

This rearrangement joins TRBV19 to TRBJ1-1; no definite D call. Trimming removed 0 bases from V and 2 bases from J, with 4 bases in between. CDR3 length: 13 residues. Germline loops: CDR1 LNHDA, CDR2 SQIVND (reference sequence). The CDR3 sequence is CASSIDLNTEAFF. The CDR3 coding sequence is TGTGCCAGTAGTATAGATCTCAACACTGAAGCTTTCTTT.

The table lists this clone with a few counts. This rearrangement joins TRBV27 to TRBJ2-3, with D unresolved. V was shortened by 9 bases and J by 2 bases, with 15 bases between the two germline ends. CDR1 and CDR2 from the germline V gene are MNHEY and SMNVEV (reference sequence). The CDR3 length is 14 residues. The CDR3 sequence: CARGGRRSTDTQYF. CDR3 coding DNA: TGTGCCAGAGGTGGGCGTCGGTCCACAGATACGCAGTATTTT.

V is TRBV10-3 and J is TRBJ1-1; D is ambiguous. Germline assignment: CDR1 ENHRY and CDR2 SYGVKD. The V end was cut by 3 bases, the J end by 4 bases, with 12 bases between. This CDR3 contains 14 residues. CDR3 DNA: TGTGCCATCAGTGACGGAGACCTTTCCACTGAAGCTTTCTTT. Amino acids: CAISDGDLSTEAFF.

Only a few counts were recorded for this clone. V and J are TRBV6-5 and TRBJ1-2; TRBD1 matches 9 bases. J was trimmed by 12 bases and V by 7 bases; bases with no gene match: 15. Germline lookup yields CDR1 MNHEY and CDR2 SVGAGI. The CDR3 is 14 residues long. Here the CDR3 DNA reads TGTGCCAGCAAACCCCGGGACAGGGACCGTGAGCACACCTTC. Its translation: CASKPRDRDREHTF.

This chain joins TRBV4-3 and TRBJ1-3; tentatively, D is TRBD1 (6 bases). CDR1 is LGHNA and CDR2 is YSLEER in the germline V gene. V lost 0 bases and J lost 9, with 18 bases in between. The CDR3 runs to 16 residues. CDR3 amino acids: CASSQDRTDKRSTIYF. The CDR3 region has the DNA TGCGCCAGCAGCCAAGATAGGACAGACAAAAGGAGCACCATATATTTT.

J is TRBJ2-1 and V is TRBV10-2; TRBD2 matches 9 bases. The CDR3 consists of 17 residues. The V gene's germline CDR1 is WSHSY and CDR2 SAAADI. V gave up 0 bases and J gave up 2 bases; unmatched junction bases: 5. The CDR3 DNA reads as TGCGCCAGCAGTGAGTCTAGTGGGACTAGCACCTACAATGAGCAGTTCTTC. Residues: CASSESSGTSTYNEQFF.

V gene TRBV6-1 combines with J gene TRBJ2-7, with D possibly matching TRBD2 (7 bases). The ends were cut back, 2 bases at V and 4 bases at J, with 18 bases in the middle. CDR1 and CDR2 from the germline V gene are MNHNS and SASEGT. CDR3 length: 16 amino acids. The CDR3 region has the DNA TGTGCCAGCAGTGAATCGGGGGCCAGGGAGGGATACGAGCAGTACTTC. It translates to CASSESGAREGYEQYF.

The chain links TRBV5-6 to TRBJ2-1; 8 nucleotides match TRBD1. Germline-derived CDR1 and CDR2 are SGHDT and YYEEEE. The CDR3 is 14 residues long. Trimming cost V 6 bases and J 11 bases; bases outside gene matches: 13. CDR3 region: CASTRTGRESQQFF. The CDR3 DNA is TGTGCCAGCACCCGGACAGGGAGAGAGAGTCAGCAGTTCTTC.

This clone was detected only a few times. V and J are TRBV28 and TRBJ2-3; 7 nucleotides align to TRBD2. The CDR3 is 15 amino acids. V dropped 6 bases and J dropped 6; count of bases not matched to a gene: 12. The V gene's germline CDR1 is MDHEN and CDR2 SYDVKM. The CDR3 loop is CASRPSGPAVDTQYF. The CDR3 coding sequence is TGTGCCAGCAGGCCTAGCGGTCCTGCAGTCGATACGCAGTATTTT. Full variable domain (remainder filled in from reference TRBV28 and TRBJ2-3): DVKVTQSSRYLVKRTGEKVFLECVQDMDHENMFWYRQDPGLGLRLIYFSYDVKMKEKGDIPEGYSVSREKKERFSLILESASTNQTSMYLCASRPSGPAVDTQYFGPGTRLTVL.

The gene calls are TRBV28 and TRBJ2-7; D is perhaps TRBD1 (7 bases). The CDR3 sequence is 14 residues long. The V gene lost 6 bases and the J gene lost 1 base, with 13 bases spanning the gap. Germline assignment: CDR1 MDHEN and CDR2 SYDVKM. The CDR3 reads CASRKTGTSYEQYF. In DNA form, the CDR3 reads TGTGCCAGCAGAAAGACAGGGACTTCCTACGAGCAGTACTTC.

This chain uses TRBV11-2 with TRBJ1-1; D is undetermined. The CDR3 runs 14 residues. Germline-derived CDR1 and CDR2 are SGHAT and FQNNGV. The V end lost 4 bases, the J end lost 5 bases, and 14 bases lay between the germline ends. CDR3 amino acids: CASSSPRRGTEAFF. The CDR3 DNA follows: TGTGCCAGCAGCTCTCCCCGTCGCGGGACTGAAGCTTTCTTT.

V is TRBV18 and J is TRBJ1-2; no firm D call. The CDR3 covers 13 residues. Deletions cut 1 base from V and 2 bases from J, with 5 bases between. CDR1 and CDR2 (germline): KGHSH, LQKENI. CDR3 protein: CASSPLSNYGYTF. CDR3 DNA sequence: TGTGCCAGCTCACCACTTAGCAACTATGGCTACACCTTC. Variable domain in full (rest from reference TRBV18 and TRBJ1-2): NAGVMQNPRHLVRRRGQEARLRCSPMKGHSHVYWYRQLPEEGLKFMVYLQKENIIDESGMPKERFSAEFPKEGPSILRIQQVVRGDSAAYFCASSPLSNYGYTFGSGTRLTVV.

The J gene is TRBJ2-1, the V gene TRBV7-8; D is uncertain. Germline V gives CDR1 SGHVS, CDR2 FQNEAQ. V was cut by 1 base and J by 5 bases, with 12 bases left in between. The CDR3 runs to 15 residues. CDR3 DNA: TGTGCCAGCAGCTTAGTGTCCGCGGCGGACAATGAGCAGTTCTTC. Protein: CASSLVSAADNEQFF.

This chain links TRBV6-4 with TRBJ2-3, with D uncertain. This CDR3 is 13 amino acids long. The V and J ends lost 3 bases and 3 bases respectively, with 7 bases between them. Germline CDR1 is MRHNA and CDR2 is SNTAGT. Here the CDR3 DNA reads TGTGCCAGCAGTGAATTCAGAACAGATACGCAGTATTTT. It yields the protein CASSEFRTDTQYF.

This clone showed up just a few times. CDR3 sequence (DNA): TGTGCCAGCAGCCCGACTCTCTCTGGAAACACCATATATTTT. Translation: CASSPTLSGNTIYF. V and J are TRBV11-3 and TRBJ1-3; D not certain. Germline V CDR1 and CDR2: SGHNT, YENEEA. Between the trimmed V and J ends, which lost 5 bases and 0 bases, there was a span of 8 bases. CDR3 length: 14 residues.

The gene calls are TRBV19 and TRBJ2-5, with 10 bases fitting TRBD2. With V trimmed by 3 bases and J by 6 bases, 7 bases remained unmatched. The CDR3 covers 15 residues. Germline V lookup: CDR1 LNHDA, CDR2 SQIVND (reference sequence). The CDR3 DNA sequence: TGTGCCAGTAGTATCGGACTAGCGGCCTCCAAGACCCAGTACTTC. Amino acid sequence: CASSIGLAASKTQYF.

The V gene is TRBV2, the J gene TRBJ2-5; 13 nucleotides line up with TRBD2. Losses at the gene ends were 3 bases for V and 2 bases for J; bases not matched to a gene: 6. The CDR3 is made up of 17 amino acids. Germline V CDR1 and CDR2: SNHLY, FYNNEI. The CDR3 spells CASSDLTSGRDQETQYF. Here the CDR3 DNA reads TGTGCCAGCAGTGATTTAACTAGCGGGAGGGATCAAGAGACCCAGTACTTC.

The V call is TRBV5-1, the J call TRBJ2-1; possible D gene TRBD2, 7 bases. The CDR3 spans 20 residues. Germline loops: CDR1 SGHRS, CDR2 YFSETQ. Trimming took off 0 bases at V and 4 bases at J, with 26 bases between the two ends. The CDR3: CASSLVWGGGDNLPYNEQFF. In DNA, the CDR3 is TGCGCCAGCAGCTTGGTCTGGGGGGGTGGGGACAACCTACCGTACAATGAGCAGTTCTTC.

The CDR3 DNA follows: TGTGCCAGCAGCTTATGGGACAGGGTGATAGGCTACACCTTC. Its protein is CASSLWDRVIGYTF. This rearrangement joins TRBV7-2 to TRBJ1-2, with 9 positions matching TRBD1. This CDR3 has 14 amino acids. Per the germline V gene, CDR1 is SGHTA and CDR2 is FQGNSA. Trimming cost V 2 bases and J 8 bases; bases outside gene matches: 6.

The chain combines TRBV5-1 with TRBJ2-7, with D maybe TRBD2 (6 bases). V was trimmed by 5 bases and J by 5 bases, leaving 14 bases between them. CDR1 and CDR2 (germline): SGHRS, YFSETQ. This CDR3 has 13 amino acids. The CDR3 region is CASRGAWGDEQYF. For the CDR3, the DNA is TGCGCCAGCAGAGGGGCCTGGGGGGACGAGCAGTACTTC.

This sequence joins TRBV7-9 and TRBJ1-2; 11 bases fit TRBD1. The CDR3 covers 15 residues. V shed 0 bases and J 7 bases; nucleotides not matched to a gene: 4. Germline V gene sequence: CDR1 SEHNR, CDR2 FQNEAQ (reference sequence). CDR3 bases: TGTGCCAGCAGCTTAGCGGGACAGGGGGACGGTGGCTACACCTTC. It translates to CASSLAGQGDGGYTF.